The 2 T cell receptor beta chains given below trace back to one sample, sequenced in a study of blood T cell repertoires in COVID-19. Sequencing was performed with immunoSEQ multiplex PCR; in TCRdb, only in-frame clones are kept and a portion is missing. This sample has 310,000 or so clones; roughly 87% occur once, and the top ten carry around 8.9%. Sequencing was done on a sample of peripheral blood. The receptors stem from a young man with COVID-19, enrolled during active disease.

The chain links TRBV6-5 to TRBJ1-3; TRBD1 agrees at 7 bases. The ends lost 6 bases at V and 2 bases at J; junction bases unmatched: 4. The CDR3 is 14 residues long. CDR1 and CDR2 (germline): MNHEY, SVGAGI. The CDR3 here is CASSKTGTGNTIYF. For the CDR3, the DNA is TGTGCCAGCAGCAAGACAGGGACTGGAAACACCATATATTTT.

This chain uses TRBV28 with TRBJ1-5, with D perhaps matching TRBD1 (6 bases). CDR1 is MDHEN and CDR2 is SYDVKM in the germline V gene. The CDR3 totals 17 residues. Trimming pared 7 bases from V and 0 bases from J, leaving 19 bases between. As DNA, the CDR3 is TGTGCCAGCAAGGAGGCAGGGGACCAATATAGCAATCAGCCCCAGCATTTT. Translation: CASKEAGDQYSNQPQHF.